Sequencing of this TCR beta chain was carried out in a study of T cells in Graves' hyperthyroidism and ophthalmopathy. Amplified TCR beta CDR3 regions derived from RNA transcripts. HTBI primers were employed in a first-round RT-PCR of the TCR CDR3. TCRdb re-derived calls from the multiplex PCR reads in MiXCR, one entry per CDR3 protein. The sample carries roughly 300,000 distinct CDR3 sequences, roughly 14% recorded once. Comment on this clonotype: Its target is unknown.

Those patients with uncontrolled infection, other autoimmune disease, pregnancy or lactation were excluded. The PBMCs had their origin in 10 ml of fresh peripheral blood. Study results and limitations: The model identified upcoming ophthalmopathy a median around 7.1 months ahead of onset.

This CDR3 has 16 amino acids. Trimming left V 3 bases short and J 6 bases short, with 21 bases between. In germline, CDR1 is DFQATT, CDR2 SNEGSKA (reference sequence). V and J are TRBV20-1 and TRBJ2-1, with D perhaps matching TRBD1 or TRBD2 (6 bases each). The sequencing sample was made of blood. The clonotype was recovered from a woman in her twenties or thirties with Graves' hyperthyroidism. CDR3 region: CSARRGQQGRTNEQFF. CDR3 bases: TGCAGTGCTAGGAGGGGCCAGCAGGGGAGGACCAATGAGCAGTTCTTC.